The entry that follows covers one T cell receptor (beta chain) sequence. Its antigen is as yet unknown. The sample belongs to a study of T cell responses to AZD1222 COVID-19 vaccine. Study in general: Whether given at about 4 or about 12 weeks, second doses were pooled. General observations from the study: Close to half of all spike-specific TCRs reportedly target regions of the variants that are unmutated.

Libraries were prepared by immunoSEQ multiplex PCR; TCRdb keeps only in-frame clonotypes and omits some of them. The table lists 95,000 to 150,000 clones, roughly nine tenths of them singletons. Germline assignment: CDR1 SGHTA and CDR2 FQGNSA. Trimming removed 4 bases from V and 4 bases from J, with 15 bases in between. This CDR3 region has 15 residues. The material sequenced was peripheral blood, taken on day 0 of AZD1222 vaccination. The clonotype comes from an adult in good health. The rearrangement uses TRBV7-2 and TRBJ2-3; D may be TRBD2 (6 bases). CDR3 in amino acids: CASSSTGVASDTQYF. The CDR3 nucleotides read TGTGCCAGCAGCTCAACGGGAGTAGCATCAGATACGCAGTATTTT.